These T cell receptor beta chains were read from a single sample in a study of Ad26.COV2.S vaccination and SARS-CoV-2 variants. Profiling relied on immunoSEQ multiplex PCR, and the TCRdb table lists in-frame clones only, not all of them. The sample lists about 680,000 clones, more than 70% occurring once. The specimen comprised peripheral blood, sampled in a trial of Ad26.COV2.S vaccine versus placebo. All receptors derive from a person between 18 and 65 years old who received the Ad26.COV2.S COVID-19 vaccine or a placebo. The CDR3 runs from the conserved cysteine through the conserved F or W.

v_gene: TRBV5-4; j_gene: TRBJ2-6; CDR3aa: CASSLEASQGGANVLTF
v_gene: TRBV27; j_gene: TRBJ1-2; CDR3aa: CASSSPRESANYGYTF
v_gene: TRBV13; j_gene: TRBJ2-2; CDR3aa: CASRLNLRTVGVGELFF
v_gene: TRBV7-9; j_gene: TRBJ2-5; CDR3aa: CASSPRLVEETQYF
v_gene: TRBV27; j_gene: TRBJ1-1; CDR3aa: CASTRQYSTEAFF
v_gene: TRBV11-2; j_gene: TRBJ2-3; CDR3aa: CASSPLRLADSTDTQYF
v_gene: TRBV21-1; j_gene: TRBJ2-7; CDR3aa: CASSARRAYEQYF
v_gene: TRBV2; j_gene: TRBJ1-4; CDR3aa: CASSEARDSEEKLFF
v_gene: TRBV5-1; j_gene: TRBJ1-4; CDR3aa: CASSEDQGVYEKLFF
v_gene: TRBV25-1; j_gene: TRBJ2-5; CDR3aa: CASKKGLAGAQETQYF
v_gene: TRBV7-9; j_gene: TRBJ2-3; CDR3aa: CASRLEQGGGTDTQYF
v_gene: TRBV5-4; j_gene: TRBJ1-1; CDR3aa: CASSLPNTEAFF
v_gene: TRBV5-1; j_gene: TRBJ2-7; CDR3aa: CASSLAPRGQSYEQYF
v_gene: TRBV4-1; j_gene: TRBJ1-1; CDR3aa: CASSQEGTGGNTEAFF
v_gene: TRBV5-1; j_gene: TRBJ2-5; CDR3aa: CASSWRDRAETQYF
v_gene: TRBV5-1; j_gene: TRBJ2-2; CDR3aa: CASSLAGANGELFF
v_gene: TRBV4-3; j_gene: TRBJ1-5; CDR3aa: CASSQDGQGPYQPQHF
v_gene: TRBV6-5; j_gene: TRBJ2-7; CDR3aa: CASRGTAGLSYEQYF
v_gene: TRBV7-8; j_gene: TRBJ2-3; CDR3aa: CASSLGQRKSTDTQYF
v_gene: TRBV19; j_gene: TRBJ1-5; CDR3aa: CASSNSGNQPQHF
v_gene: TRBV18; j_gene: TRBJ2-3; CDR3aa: CASSPLGFTDTQYF
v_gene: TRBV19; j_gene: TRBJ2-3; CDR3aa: CASSIIGTASTDTQYF
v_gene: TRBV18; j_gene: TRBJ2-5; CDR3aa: CASSPTARGVQETQYF
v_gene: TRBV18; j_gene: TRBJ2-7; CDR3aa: CASSPTSYEQYF
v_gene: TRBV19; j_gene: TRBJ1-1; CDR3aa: CASIASAALGRVTEAFF
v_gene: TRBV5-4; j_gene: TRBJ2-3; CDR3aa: CASSLSPAGGVTDTQYF
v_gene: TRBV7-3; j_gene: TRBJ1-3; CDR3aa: CASSLGTGASGNTIYF
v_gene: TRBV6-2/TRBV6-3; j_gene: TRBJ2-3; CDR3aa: CASSYSRTYTDTQYF
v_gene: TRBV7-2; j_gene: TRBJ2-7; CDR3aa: CASSLGQVSYEQYF
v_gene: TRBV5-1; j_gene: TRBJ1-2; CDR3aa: CASSLTKDYGYTF
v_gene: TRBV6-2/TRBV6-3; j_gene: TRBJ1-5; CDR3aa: CASSYNVGQLSNQPQHF
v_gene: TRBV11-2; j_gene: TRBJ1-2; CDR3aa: CASSAAGTGGYGYTF
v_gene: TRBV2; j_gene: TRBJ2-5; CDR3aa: CASKEGEETQYF
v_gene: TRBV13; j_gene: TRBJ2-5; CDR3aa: CASSFTGTAGFGAQYF
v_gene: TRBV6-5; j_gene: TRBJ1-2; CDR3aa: CASSYLQGITNYGYTF
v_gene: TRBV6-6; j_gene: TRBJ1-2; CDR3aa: CASSYPGVANYGYTF
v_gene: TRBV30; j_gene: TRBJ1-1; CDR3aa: CAWSVRTNTEAFF